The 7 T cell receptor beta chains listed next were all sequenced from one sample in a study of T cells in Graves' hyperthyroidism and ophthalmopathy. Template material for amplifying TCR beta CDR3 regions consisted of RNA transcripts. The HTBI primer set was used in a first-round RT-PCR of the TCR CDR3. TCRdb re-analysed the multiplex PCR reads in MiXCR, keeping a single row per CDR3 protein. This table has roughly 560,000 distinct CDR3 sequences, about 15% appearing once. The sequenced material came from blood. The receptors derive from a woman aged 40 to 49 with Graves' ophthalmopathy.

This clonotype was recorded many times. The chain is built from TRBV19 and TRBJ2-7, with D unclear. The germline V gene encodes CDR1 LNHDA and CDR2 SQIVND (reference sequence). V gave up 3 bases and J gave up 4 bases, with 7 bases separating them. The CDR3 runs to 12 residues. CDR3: CASSILLYEQYF. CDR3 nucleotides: TGTGCCAGTAGTATCCTACTTTACGAGCAGTACTTC.

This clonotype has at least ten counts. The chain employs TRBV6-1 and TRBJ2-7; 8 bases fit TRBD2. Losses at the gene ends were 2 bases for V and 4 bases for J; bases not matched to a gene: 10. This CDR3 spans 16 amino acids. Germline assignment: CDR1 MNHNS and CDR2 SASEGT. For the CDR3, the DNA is TGTGCCAGCAGTGAATATTGGAGCGGGAGTAGGTACGAGCAGTACTTC. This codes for CASSEYWSGSRYEQYF.

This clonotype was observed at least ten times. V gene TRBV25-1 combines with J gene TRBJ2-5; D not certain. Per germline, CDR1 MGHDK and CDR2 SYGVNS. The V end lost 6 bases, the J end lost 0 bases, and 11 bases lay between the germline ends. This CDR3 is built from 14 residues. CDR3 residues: CASSSSKYQETQYF. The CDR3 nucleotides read TGTGCCAGCAGCTCCAGCAAGTACCAAGAGACCCAGTACTTC.

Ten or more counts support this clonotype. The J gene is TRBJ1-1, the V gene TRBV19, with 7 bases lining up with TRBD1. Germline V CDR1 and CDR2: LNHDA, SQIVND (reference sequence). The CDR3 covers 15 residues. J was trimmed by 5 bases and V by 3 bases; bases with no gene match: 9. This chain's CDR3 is CASSIEGRGATEAFF. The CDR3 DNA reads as TGTGCCAGTAGTATCGAGGGCAGGGGGGCGACTGAAGCTTTCTTT.

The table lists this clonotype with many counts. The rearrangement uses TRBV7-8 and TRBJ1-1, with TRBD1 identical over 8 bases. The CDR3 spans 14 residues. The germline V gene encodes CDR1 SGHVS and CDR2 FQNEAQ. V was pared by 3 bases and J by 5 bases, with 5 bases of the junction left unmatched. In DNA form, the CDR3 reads TGTGCCAGCAGCTTCACCAACAGGGGGACTGAAGCTTTCTTT. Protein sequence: CASSFTNRGTEAFF.

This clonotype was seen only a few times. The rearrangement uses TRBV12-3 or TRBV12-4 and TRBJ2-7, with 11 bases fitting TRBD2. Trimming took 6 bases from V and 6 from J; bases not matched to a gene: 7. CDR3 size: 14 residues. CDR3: CASSTGLAAVEQYF. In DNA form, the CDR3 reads TGTGCCAGCAGCACGGGACTAGCGGCCGTCGAGCAGTACTTC.

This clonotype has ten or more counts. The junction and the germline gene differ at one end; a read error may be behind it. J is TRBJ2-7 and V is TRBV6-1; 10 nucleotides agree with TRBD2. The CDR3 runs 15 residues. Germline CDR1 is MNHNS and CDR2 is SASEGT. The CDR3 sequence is CASKKGLAFTYEQCF. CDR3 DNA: TGTGCCAGCAAAAAGGGACTAGCGTTTACCTACGAGCAGTGCTTC.